The clone carrying this TCR beta chain has ten or more counts. One end of the junction does not line up with germline, which may come from a read error. This specimen belongs to a study of early T cells in non-severe SARS-CoV-2 infection. TCRdb analysed the 5' RACE reads with MiXCR anew, one entry per CDR3 protein. Of tens of thousands of distinct CDR3 sequences in the sample, 5% to 6.5% were seen once. The CDR3 spans 14 residues. Germline assignment: CDR1 MNHEY and CDR2 SVGAGI. What was sequenced was whole blood. The rearrangement joins TRBV6-5 to TRBJ2-1, with 8 bases that match TRBD2. This TCR was recovered from an adult who was a healthcare worker with PCR-confirmed SARS-CoV-2 infection or an uninfected control (not recorded which). The CDR3 DNA reads TGTGCCAGCAGTCGGACTAGCTCCAACAATGAGCAGTTCTTC. Protein sequence: CASSRTSSNNEQFF.